This T cell receptor (beta chain) comes out of a study of blood T cell repertoires in COVID-19. Looking at the study overall: Italy, Spain and the United States were the sources of the convalescent and acute COVID-19 samples.

The germline V gene has CDR1 SEHNR and CDR2 FQNEAQ (reference sequence). The CDR3 is made up of 14 amino acids. With 5 bases clipped from V and 4 bases from J, the junction kept 2 bases outside the gene matches. Repertoires were generated with immunoSEQ multiplex PCR, while TCRdb's copy carries only in-frame clones and drops some. The sample shows roughly 150,000 clones, around three quarters of them seen only once. Individuals drawn from approximately 26 US areas were roughly 18 to 95 years old. This receptor was identified in a woman aged 70-85 years in a cohort exposed to, infected with or recovered from COVID-19 (not recorded which). Sequenced sample: PBMCs or T cells enriched from blood (not recorded which). The chain has TRBV7-9 and TRBJ1-5; 10 bases line up with TRBD1. The CDR3 protein is CASSPGQGNQPQHF. CDR3 coding DNA: TGTGCCAGCAGCCCGGGACAGGGGAATCAGCCCCAGCATTTT.